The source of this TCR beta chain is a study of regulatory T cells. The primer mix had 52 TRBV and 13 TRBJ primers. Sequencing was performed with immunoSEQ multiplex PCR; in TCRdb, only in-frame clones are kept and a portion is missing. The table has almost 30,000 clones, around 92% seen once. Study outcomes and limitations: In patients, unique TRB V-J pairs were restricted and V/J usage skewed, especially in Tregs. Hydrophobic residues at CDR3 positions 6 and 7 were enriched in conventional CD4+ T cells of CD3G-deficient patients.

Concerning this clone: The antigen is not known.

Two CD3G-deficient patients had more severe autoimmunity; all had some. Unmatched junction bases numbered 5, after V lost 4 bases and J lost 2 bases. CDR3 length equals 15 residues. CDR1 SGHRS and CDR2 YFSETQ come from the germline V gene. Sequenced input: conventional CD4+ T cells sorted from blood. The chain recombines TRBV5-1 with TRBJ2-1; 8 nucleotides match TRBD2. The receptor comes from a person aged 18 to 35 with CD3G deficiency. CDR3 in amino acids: CASSPGRAAYNEQFF. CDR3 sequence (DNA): TGCGCCAGCAGCCCCGGGAGGGCGGCCTACAATGAGCAGTTCTTC.